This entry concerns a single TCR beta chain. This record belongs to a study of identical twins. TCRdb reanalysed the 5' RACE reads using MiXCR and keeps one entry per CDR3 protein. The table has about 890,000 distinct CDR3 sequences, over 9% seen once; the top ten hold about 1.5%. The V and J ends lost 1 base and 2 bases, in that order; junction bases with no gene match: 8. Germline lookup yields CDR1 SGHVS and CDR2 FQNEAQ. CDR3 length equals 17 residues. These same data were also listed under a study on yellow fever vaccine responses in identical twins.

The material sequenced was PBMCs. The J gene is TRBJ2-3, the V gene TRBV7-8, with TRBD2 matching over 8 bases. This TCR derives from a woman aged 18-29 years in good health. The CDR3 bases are TGTGCCAGCAGCTTAGTTCCAGCGGGAGTGAACACAGATACGCAGTATTTT. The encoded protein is CASSLVPAGVNTDTQYF.